This entry lists 10 T cell receptor beta chains sequenced from one sample in a study of blood T cell repertoires in COVID-19. Some clones are missing from TCRdb's copy, which holds only in-frame ones; the method was immunoSEQ multiplex PCR. The table has 200,000 to 250,000 clones, 75% to 90% seen once. The sequenced sample consisted of peripheral blood. The receptors derive from a man younger than 45 with COVID-19, enrolled during active disease.

The rearrangement links TRBV4-1 to TRBJ1-2, with 8 bases that match TRBD1. Trimming removed 3 bases from V and 7 bases from J; junction bases left unmatched: 10. The CDR3 is 15 amino acids. Germline V gives CDR1 MGHRA, CDR2 YSYEKL. CDR3 protein: CASSHLTGGTGGYTF. The CDR3 DNA is TGCGCCAGCAGCCATCTTACAGGGGGTACGGGTGGCTACACCTTC.

The V call is TRBV12-5, the J call TRBJ2-7, with 8 bases identical to TRBD1. The CDR3 contains 15 residues. Germline CDR1 and CDR2: LGHNT and FRNRAP. Trimming removed 2 bases from V and 5 bases from J; junction bases left unmatched: 8. CDR3 in DNA: TGTGCTAGTGGTTTGATTGACAGGGGTGGCAACGAGCAGTACTTC. Amino acid sequence: CASGLIDRGGNEQYF.

The chain joins TRBV19 to TRBJ2-2; 7 bases are shared with TRBD2. The V and J ends lost 5 bases and 2 bases, in that order; junction bases with no gene match: 14. Germline V CDR1 and CDR2: LNHDA, SQIVND (reference sequence). This CDR3 region has 18 residues. The DNA for the CDR3 is TGTGCCAGTAGTCACCTCGCAACAACTAGCGACAACACCGGGGAGCTGTTTTTT. Protein sequence: CASSHLATTSDNTGELFF.

The rearrangement links TRBV23-1 to TRBJ1-2; D is undetermined. TRBV23-1 is marked as an open reading frame, function uncertain. V was trimmed by 5 bases and J by 5 bases, leaving 12 bases between them. The CDR3 is 13 amino acids. The CDR3 DNA follows: TGCGCCAGCAGTGAGGCGGTTGAATATGGCTACACCTTC. This codes for CASSEAVEYGYTF.

The chain carries TRBV9 and TRBJ1-1; possible D gene TRBD1, 5 bases. Trimming removed 0 bases at V and 2 bases at J, with 8 bases between. Germline loops: CDR1 SGDLS, CDR2 YYNGEE. The CDR3 is made up of 14 amino acids. In DNA form, the CDR3 reads TGTGCCAGCAGCGTAGGGGGGGTCAACACTGAAGCTTTCTTT. Translated, it gives CASSVGGVNTEAFF.

This clone was found a few times. J is TRBJ2-7 and V is TRBV6-5, with TRBD1 matching 10 bases. The CDR3 covers 15 residues. Germline values: CDR1 MNHEY, CDR2 SVGAGI. Trimming took 4 bases from V and 4 from J; bases not matched to a gene: 7. CDR3 amino acids: CASSSRPGQGYEQYF. CDR3 DNA sequence: TGTGCCAGCAGTTCCCGACCGGGACAGGGGTACGAGCAGTACTTC.

This clone was seen once. The CDR3 protein is CASSLGGNTGELFF. CDR3 bases: TGTGCCAGCAGCTTAGGAGGAAACACCGGGGAGCTGTTTTTT. V gene TRBV11-2 combines with J gene TRBJ2-2, with D unclear. Germline V gene sequence: CDR1 SGHAT, CDR2 FQNNGV. The CDR3 is made up of 14 amino acids. V was shortened by 1 base and J by 2 bases, with 5 bases between the two germline ends. Together with reference TRBV11-2 and TRBJ2-2, the CDR3 gives the full variable domain: EAGVAQSPRYKIIEKRQSVAFWCNPISGHATLYWYQQILGQGPKLLIQFQNNGVVDDSQLPKDRFSAERLKGVDSTLKIQPAKLEDSAVYLCASSLGGNTGELFFGEGSRLTVL.

The chain combines TRBV18 with TRBJ2-2, with 9 bases aligning to TRBD1. J gave up 0 bases and V 3 bases, and 2 bases lay outside the gene matches. The germline V gene has CDR1 KGHSH and CDR2 LQKENI. The CDR3 has 16 residues. DNA of the CDR3: TGTGCCAGCTCACCTGGACAGGGGTCGAACACCGGGGAGCTGTTTTTT. As protein: CASSPGQGSNTGELFF.

The chain uses TRBV23-1 and TRBJ2-3; D uncertain. TRBV23-1 is an open reading frame, and its role is uncertain. CDR3 length equals 14 residues. Trimming removed 6 bases at V and 4 bases at J, with 14 bases between. CDR3 sequence reads: CASSRRYPADTQYF. For the CDR3, the DNA is TGCGCCAGCAGCCGAAGATATCCGGCAGATACGCAGTATTTT.

This clone was seen a single time. The V and J genes are TRBV9 and TRBJ2-3; tentative D call: TRBD2 (6 bases). The germline gives CDR1 SGDLS, CDR2 YYNGEE. CDR3 length equals 16 residues. V gave up 3 bases and J gave up 6 bases, with 20 bases separating them. CDR3: CASSDLPGLRPDTQYF. The CDR3 nucleotides read TGTGCCAGCAGCGATCTGCCGGGACTGCGACCGGATACGCAGTATTTT.